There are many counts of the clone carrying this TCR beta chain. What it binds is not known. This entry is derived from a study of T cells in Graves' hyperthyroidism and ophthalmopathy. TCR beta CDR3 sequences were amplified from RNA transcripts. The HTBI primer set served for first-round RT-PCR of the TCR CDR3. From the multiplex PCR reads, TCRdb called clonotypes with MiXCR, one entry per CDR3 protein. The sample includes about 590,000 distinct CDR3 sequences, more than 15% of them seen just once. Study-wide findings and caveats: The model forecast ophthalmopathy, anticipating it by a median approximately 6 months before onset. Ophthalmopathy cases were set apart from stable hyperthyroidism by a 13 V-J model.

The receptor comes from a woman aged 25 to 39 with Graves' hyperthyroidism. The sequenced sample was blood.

CDR3 nucleotides: TGCAGTGCTAGAGTGACTAGCGGGGCGGGGGAGACCCAGTACTTC. Encoded protein: CSARVTSGAGETQYF. The genes are TRBV20-1 and TRBJ2-5, with 11 bases lining up with TRBD2. The germline V gene has CDR1 DFQATT and CDR2 SNEGSKA (reference sequence). V dropped 1 base and J dropped 5; count of bases not matched to a gene: 6. The CDR3 sequence is 15 residues long.